The 3 T cell receptor beta chains reported below all come from one sample, sequenced in a study of blood T cell repertoires in COVID-19. Produced via immunoSEQ multiplex PCR; TCRdb's table is partial and in-frame only. The data contain about 91,000 clones, roughly 71% of them singletons. The source material was peripheral blood. Receptors were obtained from a woman aged 80 or older with acute or convalescent COVID-19.

The chain uses TRBV18 and TRBJ2-2; D is uncertain. Trimming pared 6 bases from V and 7 bases from J, leaving 9 bases between. Looked up from germline, CDR1 is KGHSH and CDR2 is LQKENI. CDR3 size: 12 residues. CDR3 in DNA: TGTGCCAGCTCTGAGGATTTCGGGGAGCTGTTTTTT. Its protein is CASSEDFGELFF.

The chain combines TRBV9 with TRBJ1-1; D is uncertain. V was cut by 2 bases and J by 5 bases, with 13 bases left in between. The length of the CDR3 is 14 residues. Germline V CDR1 and CDR2: SGDLS, YYNGEE. CDR3 in DNA: TGTGCCAGCAGCGTGGGCCTTCTTAGGACTGAAGCTTTCTTT. It specifies CASSVGLLRTEAFF. The full variable domain, completed using reference TRBV9 and TRBJ1-1, is DSGVTQTPKHLITATGQRVTLRCSPRSGDLSVYWYQQSLDQGLQFLIQYYNGEERAKGNILERFSAQQFPDLHSELNLSSLELGDSALYFCASSVGLLRTEAFFGQGTRLTVV.

CDR3 sequence: CASSLVGTDYEQYF. CDR3 DNA: TGCGCCAGCAGCTTAGTCGGGACAGACTACGAGCAGTACTTC. The rearrangement links TRBV5-1 to TRBJ2-7; 7 bases are a match to TRBD1. Germline V lookup: CDR1 SGHRS, CDR2 YFSETQ. This CDR3 contains 14 residues. J gave up 3 bases and V 2 bases, and 5 bases lay outside the gene matches.